This TCR beta chain originates from a study of cytomegalovirus exposure and HLA in healthy donors. Whole-study findings and limits: In a later analysis, several top co-occurrence clusters appeared linked to parvovirus B19, influenza, CMV and Epstein-Barr virus.

A note on this clone: The antigen is undetermined.

60 Vbeta and 13 Jbeta primers were used in PCR. The data were produced by immunoSEQ multiplex PCR, yet TCRdb's version contains in-frame clones alone and is incomplete. Recorded for this sample: 65,000 to 95,000 clones. The sequence came from a woman between 55 and 75 years old in good health and CMV-seronegative. Sequencing input: PBMCs.

The DNA for the CDR3 is TGTGCCAGCAGTCCAGGGACTAGCTGGAACACCGGGGAGCTGTTTTTT. Translating gives CASSPGTSWNTGELFF. The gene calls are TRBV27 and TRBJ2-2; 9 bases map to TRBD2. With 5 bases clipped from V and 1 base from J, the junction kept 5 bases outside the gene matches. Germline values: CDR1 MNHEY, CDR2 SMNVEV (reference sequence). This CDR3 is 16 amino acids long.